The next 4 T cell receptor beta chains were all read from a single sample in a study of T-cell memory formation after mild COVID-19. TCRdb re-derived calls from the 5' RACE reads in MiXCR, one entry per CDR3 protein. Here the sample spans 430,000 or so distinct CDR3 sequences, approximately 23% being singletons. The source material was PBMCs or a T cell subset sorted from them (not recorded which). These receptors all stem from an adult woman who had mild COVID-19 (a few samples of this study predate the infection). Cell type and time point are not known.

This clonotype was seen more than once but under ten times. V usage is TRBV12-3 or TRBV12-4 and J usage is TRBJ2-5, with 7 bases matching TRBD1. V shed 5 bases, J shed 5 bases, and the junction held 8 bases outside the gene matches. This CDR3 spans 14 amino acids. This chain's CDR3 is CASSRRQGSETQYF. The DNA of the CDR3 is TGTGCCAGCAGTCGACGACAGGGTTCGGAGACCCAGTACTTC.

The rearrangement links TRBV4-1 to TRBJ2-2; the D gene is possibly TRBD2 (6 bases). The CDR3 is 18 residues long. Germline CDR1 and CDR2: MGHRA and YSYEKL. The germline V and J ends were trimmed by 3 bases and 4 bases, with 21 bases remaining between them. CDR3 nucleotides: TGCGCCAGCAGCCAGAGAGTTCTCGGCAGGGAGGCCACCGGGGAGCTGTTTTTT. This encodes CASSQRVLGREATGELFF.

V and J are TRBV10-3 and TRBJ2-3; 7 nucleotides agree with TRBD2. V gave up 7 bases and J gave up 4 bases; unmatched junction bases: 5. This CDR3 spans 13 amino acids. The V gene's germline CDR1 is ENHRY and CDR2 SYGVKD. CDR3 DNA: TGTGCCATCACCGGGGGGTGGGCAGATACGCAGTATTTT. It yields the protein CAITGGWADTQYF.

V gene TRBV27 combines with J gene TRBJ2-2; TRBD1 is a possible D gene (6 bases). There are 18 residues in the CDR3. Germline CDR1 and CDR2: MNHEY and SMNVEV (reference sequence). V shed 11 bases and J shed 2 bases, with 27 bases lying between them. CDR3 loop: CAGGPQGPTVSNTGELFF. CDR3 coding DNA: TGTGCCGGGGGCCCCCAAGGCCCCACGGTTTCAAACACCGGGGAGCTGTTTTTT.